The table lists the clone carrying this T cell receptor (beta chain) with a few counts. Study processing details: Using reference gene primer amplification, nucleated cell counts were estimated. Using immunoSEQ multiplex PCR, the repertoire was profiled, and TCRdb retains in-frame clones only, with some absent. The V and J calls and clone size were taken over from that table, and D and trimming were inferred from the DNA. Among over 400,000 clones listed, around nine tenths were seen once. This entry belongs to a study of blood T cell repertoires in COVID-19. CDR1 is SQVTM, CDR2 ANQGSEA, per germline. CDR3 size: 14 residues. Trimming cost V 6 bases and J 5 bases; bases outside gene matches: 9.

The J gene is TRBJ1-4, the V gene TRBV29-1, with 7 bases identical to TRBD1. Sequenced input: PBMCs or T cells enriched from blood (not recorded which). The source is a woman aged 55-69 years who had recovered from COVID-19. CDR3 coding DNA: TGCAGCGTCCTATATCAGGGGGGAAATGAAAAACTGTTTTTT. This translates into CSVLYQGGNEKLFF.